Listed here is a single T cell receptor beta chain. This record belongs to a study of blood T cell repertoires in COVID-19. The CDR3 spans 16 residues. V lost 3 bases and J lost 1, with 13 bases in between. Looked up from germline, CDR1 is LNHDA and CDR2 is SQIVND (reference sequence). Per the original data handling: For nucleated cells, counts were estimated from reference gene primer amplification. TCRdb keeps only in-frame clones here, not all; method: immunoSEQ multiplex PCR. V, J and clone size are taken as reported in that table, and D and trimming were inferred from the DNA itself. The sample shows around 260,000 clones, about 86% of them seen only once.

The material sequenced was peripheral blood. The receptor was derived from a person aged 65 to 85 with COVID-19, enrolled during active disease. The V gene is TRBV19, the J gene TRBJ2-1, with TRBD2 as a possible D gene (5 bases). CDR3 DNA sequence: TGTGCCAGTAGTATTATGGGAGAAATATCCTACAATGAGCAGTTCTTC. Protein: CASSIMGEISYNEQFF.